The T cell receptor (beta chain) under discussion was sequenced for a study of lymphopenia after photon versus proton radiotherapy. Clones were read by immunoSEQ multiplex PCR, and TCRdb kept only the in-frame ones, dropping some. The sample holds about 40,000 clones, around 84% seen once. General study results and limits: After lymphocyte nadir, photon-treated repertoires showed oligoclonal expansion, especially CD8+ Temra. A bigger post-nadir fall in TCR diversity correlated inversely with survival time in deceased patients. Better survival with proton therapy was suggested as possible, not demonstrated.

Notes on this clone: The antigen is not known.

V lost 3 bases, J lost 0 bases, and 12 bases lay in between. Per germline, CDR1 ENHRY and CDR2 SYGVKD. This CDR3 spans 16 amino acids. The sample consisted of peripheral blood, taken from a patient treated with proton-based radiotherapy. The chain links TRBV10-3 to TRBJ1-5, with D perhaps matching TRBD1 (6 bases). This receptor was identified in a woman in her seventies with pancreatic cancer. Some clones in this sample may be carry-over from other donors' samples. The CDR3 DNA reads TGTGCCATCAGTGAATCCGGGGGCGCTAGCAATCAGCCCCAGCATTTT. Translated: CAISESGGASNQPQHF.